The rows below give T cell receptor beta chains drawn from one sample of a study of blood T cells in healthy people across ages. MiXCR, applied by TCRdb to the 5' RACE reads, yields one record per CDR3 protein. The table shows nearly 800,000 distinct CDR3 sequences, with around 50% occurring only once. The sequenced sample consisted of blood. The origin of the receptors is a man aged 40-49 years in good health. Both conserved end residues are part of each CDR3. D genes are given only for firm matches. A row's size may be missing; if present it is once, few, many or a size class.

J gene: TRBJ1-2
clone size: few
V gene: TRBV20-1
D gene: -
CDR3 DNA: TGCAGTGCTAGAGTCGGGGCTCCTAGCTATGGCTACACCTTC
CDR3 protein: CSARVGAPSYGYTF

J gene: TRBJ2-1
clone size: few
V gene: TRBV11-2
D gene: -
CDR3 DNA: TGTGCCAGCAGCCCCACGGATGAGCAGTTCTTC
CDR3 protein: CASSPTDEQFF

J gene: TRBJ2-5
clone size: -
V gene: TRBV28
D gene: -
CDR3 DNA: TGTGCCAGCAGTTTTGTGGGGATATCGGGTCAAGAGACCCAGTACTTC
CDR3 protein: CASSFVGISGQETQYF

J gene: TRBJ2-7
clone size: -
V gene: TRBV7-2
D gene: -
CDR3 DNA: TGTGCCAGCAGCTTAGCGTTCGACCAGGGTCGCGGGCAGTACTTC
CDR3 protein: CASSLAFDQGRGQYF

J gene: TRBJ2-3
clone size: -
V gene: TRBV10-3
D gene: -
CDR3 DNA: TGTGCCATCAGCAGGACAGTCACAGATACGCAGTATTTT
CDR3 protein: CAISRTVTDTQYF

J gene: TRBJ1-1
clone size: -
V gene: TRBV4-2
D gene: -
CDR3 DNA: TGTGCCAGCAGCCGAGATCGGGCGGGGGAAGCTTTCTTT
CDR3 protein: CASSRDRAGEAFF

J gene: TRBJ2-5
clone size: -
V gene: TRBV20-1
D gene: -
CDR3 DNA: TGCAGTGCTAGAGGGGGCACTACGTACCAAGAGACCCAGTACTTC
CDR3 protein: CSARGGTTYQETQYF

J gene: TRBJ2-6
clone size: -
V gene: TRBV28
D gene: -
CDR3 DNA: TGTGCCAGCAGTTTCAACTGGGGGAACCCTGGGGCCAACGTCCTGACTTTC
CDR3 protein: CASSFNWGNPGANVLTF

J gene: TRBJ2-3
clone size: -
V gene: TRBV6-2/TRBV6-3
D gene: TRBD2
CDR3 DNA: TGTGCCAGCTGTCTAGCGGGAAACCCCCCAGATACGCAGTATTTT
CDR3 protein: CASCLAGNPPDTQYF

J gene: TRBJ2-7
clone size: -
V gene: TRBV5-1
D gene: TRBD2
CDR3 DNA: TGCGCCAGCAGCTTGTCACGACTAGCAGAGATTCCGTCCTACGAGCAGTACTTC
CDR3 protein: CASSLSRLAEIPSYEQYF

J gene: TRBJ2-1
clone size: few
V gene: TRBV29-1
D gene: -
CDR3 DNA: TGCAGAGTCCAGACCCCCCATGAGCAGTTCTTC
CDR3 protein: CRVQTPHEQFF

J gene: TRBJ1-2
clone size: once
V gene: TRBV2
D gene: -
CDR3 DNA: TGTGCCAGCAGTGACCGAAGTAATAACGCGGGCTACACCTTC
CDR3 protein: CASSDRSNNAGYTF

J gene: TRBJ2-3
clone size: -
V gene: TRBV28
D gene: -
CDR3 DNA: TGTGCCAGCTTTAGGACTCTTAGCACAGATACGCAGTATTTT
CDR3 protein: CASFRTLSTDTQYF

J gene: TRBJ1-2
clone size: -
V gene: TRBV7-6
D gene: TRBD1
CDR3 DNA: TGTGCCAGCAGCTTAAACGGAGGACAGGGTATTTATGGCTACACCTTC
CDR3 protein: CASSLNGGQGIYGYTF

J gene: TRBJ2-6
clone size: few
V gene: TRBV10-3
D gene: -
CDR3 DNA: TGTGCCATCAGTGCACCCCACCCGACTGGGGCCAACGTCCTGACTTTC
CDR3 protein: CAISAPHPTGANVLTF

J gene: TRBJ1-2
clone size: -
V gene: TRBV7-6
D gene: -
CDR3 DNA: TGTGCCAGCAGCTCAATCCTGGAAGGGAACTATGGCTACACCTTC
CDR3 protein: CASSSILEGNYGYTF

J gene: TRBJ2-1
clone size: once
V gene: TRBV11-3
D gene: TRBD1
CDR3 DNA: TGTGCCAGCAGCCTAAGGACAGGGAGAACCTACAATGAGCAGTTCTTC
CDR3 protein: CASSLRTGRTYNEQFF

J gene: TRBJ2-1
clone size: -
V gene: TRBV12-3/TRBV12-4
D gene: TRBD1
CDR3 DNA: TGTGCCAGCAGGATTCGGGGACAGGGTACCAATGAGCAGTTCTTC
CDR3 protein: CASRIRGQGTNEQFF

J gene: TRBJ2-5
clone size: -
V gene: TRBV28
D gene: -
CDR3 DNA: TGTGCCAGCAGTCCGACTCGGCGGGCTATGTACAATGAGCAGTACTTC
CDR3 protein: CASSPTRRAMYNEQYF

J gene: TRBJ1-4
clone size: few
V gene: TRBV7-9
D gene: -
CDR3 DNA: TGTGCCAGCAGCTTAGATGGGATCCCCGCTCTCGGTGAAAAACTGTTTTTT
CDR3 protein: CASSLDGIPALGEKLFF

J gene: TRBJ1-2
clone size: -
V gene: TRBV4-2
D gene: TRBD1
CDR3 DNA: TGTGCCAGCAGCCAAGAAGGAGGCCAAAGGACAGGGGTTTATGGCTACACCTTC
CDR3 protein: CASSQEGGQRTGVYGYTF

J gene: TRBJ1-4
clone size: few
V gene: TRBV7-2
D gene: TRBD1
CDR3 DNA: TGTGCCAGCAGCTTCGGCGACAGGGTTAATGAAAAACTGTTTTTT
CDR3 protein: CASSFGDRVNEKLFF

J gene: TRBJ2-3
clone size: -
V gene: TRBV27
D gene: -
CDR3 DNA: TGTGCCACCCCACGGGGGCAGGGTTCGGATACGCAGTATTTT
CDR3 protein: CATPRGQGSDTQYF

J gene: TRBJ1-4
clone size: few
V gene: TRBV12-3/TRBV12-4
D gene: TRBD1
CDR3 DNA: TGTGCCAGCACCGCCGGGGACAGTGGTGAAAAACTGTTTTTT
CDR3 protein: CASTAGDSGEKLFF

J gene: TRBJ1-1
clone size: -
V gene: TRBV12-3/TRBV12-4
D gene: -
CDR3 DNA: TGTGCCAGCAGCCACGAACGAGAATCTGAAGCTTTCTTT
CDR3 protein: CASSHERESEAFF

J gene: TRBJ2-3
clone size: -
V gene: TRBV15
D gene: -
CDR3 DNA: TGTGCCACCAGCGGACTAGACAGGGACACAGATACGCAGTATTTT
CDR3 protein: CATSGLDRDTDTQYF